Each of the 30 T cell receptor gamma chains below was sequenced from the same sample in a study of gamma delta lymphoproliferative disorders and STAT genes. Sequencing used genomic DNA taken from PBMCs of patients and controls. TCRdb reprocessed the multiplex PCR reads using CATT. The table shows over 550 gamma-chain clones, with 9.6% occurring only once. What was sequenced was blood. Every receptor here comes from a human donor in good health.

This clone is classed as medium-sized. V is TRGV2 and J is TRGJ1 or TRGJ2. The J gene was not available in TCRdb and was assigned here by matching the DNA to germline segments. Germline CDR1 EGSNGY, CDR2 YDSYNSKV. V shed 4 bases and J 4 bases; nucleotides not matched to a gene: 4. This CDR3 is built from 12 residues. The CDR3 region is CATWEGYYKKLF. CDR3 DNA: TGTGCCACCTGGGAGGGGTATTATAAGAAACTCTTT.

By sample fraction, this clone is large. No DNA is shown, since the ends of the CDR3 on it are uncertain; the CDR3 is the one TCRdb lists. The J gene went uncalled, whereas the V gene is TRGV11. TRGV11 is an ORF for which the function is uncertain. Termini included, the CDR3 measures 18 amino acids. This CDR3 reads CTTVPAGLGTFDYYKKLF.

With respect to this clone: This may arise from a read error, as a much more abundant clone is one base away. Other DNA sequences in the sample encode the same CDR3. The chain couples TRGV8 to TRGJP2. TCRdb carries no J gene annotation; the J gene was assigned here by matching the DNA with germline. The germline gives CDR1 VENAVY, CDR2 YDSYNSRV. CDR3 length: 25 residues. The DNA of the CDR3 is TGCGCCACCTGGGATATTTTTGGACCCATACCAACTCTCCAGATCAGATATAGTAGTGATTGGATCAAGACGTTT. This encodes CATWDIFGPIPTLQIRYSSDWIKTF.

This clone is medium-sized (0.01 to 0.1%). V usage is TRGV4 and J usage is TRGJ1 or TRGJ2. TCRdb carries no J gene annotation; the J gene was assigned here by matching the DNA with germline. Germline lookup yields CDR1 EGSTGY and CDR2 YDSYTSSV. The V and J ends lost 6 bases and 9 bases, in that order; junction bases with no gene match: 5. This CDR3 spans 10 amino acids. As DNA, the CDR3 is TGTGCCACCTGGTCCACTAAGAAACTCTTT. Its translation is CATWSTKKLF.

This clone ranks as hyperexpanded. This rearrangement joins TRGV8 to TRGJ1 or TRGJ2. The J gene is absent in TCRdb and was assigned here via DNA matching to germline. Trimming removed 6 bases from V and 2 bases from J; junction bases left unmatched: 7. CDR1 VENAVY and CDR2 YDSYNSRV come from the germline V gene. The CDR3 totals 13 residues. The CDR3 DNA reads TGTGCCACCTGGCATGGGGATTATTATAAGAAACTCTTT. Translating it yields CATWHGDYYKKLF.

By share of the sample, this clone is medium-sized (0.01 to 0.1%). The chain carries TRGV2 and TRGJ1 or TRGJ2. The J gene is not listed in TCRdb, so it was assigned here from a DNA match to germline. V lost 2 bases, J lost 11 bases, and 6 bases stayed unmatched. This CDR3 has 11 amino acids. CDR1 and CDR2 (germline): EGSNGY, YDSYNSKV. CDR3 coding DNA: TGTGCCACCTGGGACGTGAGGGAGAAACTCTTT. Translation: CATWDVREKLF.

Relative to its sample, this clone is large (0.1 to 1%). The DNA for the CDR3 is TGTGCTGCGTGGTCTTATTATAAGAAACTCTTT. As protein: CAAWSYYKKLF. The chain combines TRGV10 with TRGJ1 or TRGJ2. Assignment of the J gene here rests on matching the DNA to germline, because TCRdb gives none. TRGV10 is an ORF for which the function is uncertain. J lost 3 bases, V lost 7 bases, and 1 base had no gene match. The CDR3 is 11 residues long.

By share, this clone ranks as medium-sized. The gene calls are TRGV4 and TRGJ1 or TRGJ2. TCRdb does not report a J gene; here it was assigned by matching the DNA to germline references. CDR3 length: 14 residues. J was trimmed by 3 bases and V by 3 bases; bases with no gene match: 8. Looked up from germline, CDR1 is EGSTGY and CDR2 is YDSYTSSV. CDR3 sequence reads: CATWDPDSYYKKLF. The CDR3 nucleotides are TGTGCCACCTGGGATCCAGACTCTTATTATAAGAAACTCTTT.

Within the sample, this clone is medium-sized. The gene calls are TRGV4 and TRGJ1 or TRGJ2. TCRdb carries no J gene annotation; the J gene was assigned here by matching the DNA with germline. This CDR3 region has 11 residues. Germline V gene data show CDR1 as EGSTGY and CDR2 as YDSYTSSV. V lost 0 bases and J lost 12; bases outside the gene matches: 5. The CDR3 bases are TGTGCCACCTGGGATGGGCTGGGGAAACTCTTT. This encodes CATWDGLGKLF.

Relative to its sample, this clone is large. The V and J genes are TRGV4 and TRGJ1 or TRGJ2. No J gene was available from TCRdb, and it was assigned here by a germline match of the DNA. J was trimmed by 5 bases and V by 0 bases; bases with no gene match: 4. The CDR3 runs 13 residues. CDR1 and CDR2 (germline): EGSTGY, YDSYTSSV. CDR3 nucleotides: TGTGCCACCTGGGATGGGCCTCATTATAAGAAACTCTTT. Its protein is CATWDGPHYKKLF.

By proportion, this clone is large. V gene TRGV8 combines with J gene TRGJP2. The J gene is absent in TCRdb and was assigned here via DNA matching to germline. CDR3 length: 13 residues. V dropped 5 bases and J dropped 2; count of bases not matched to a gene: 2. CDR1 and CDR2 (germline): VENAVY, YDSYNSRV. DNA for the CDR3: TGTGCCACCTGGGTCAGTAGTGATTGGATCAAGACGTTT. Translated, it gives CATWVSSDWIKTF.

This clone was seen a few times. The rearrangement uses TRGV8 and TRGJ1 or TRGJ2. TCRdb is silent on the J gene; assignment here came from matching the DNA to germline. From germline, CDR1 is VENAVY and CDR2 YDSYNSRV. V shed 0 bases and J 3 bases; nucleotides not matched to a gene: 8. The CDR3 is 15 amino acids. In DNA form, the CDR3 reads TGTGCCACCTGGGATAGGGGGGGGGGTTATTATAAGAAACTCTTT. It is translated as CATWDRGGGYYKKLF.

The J gene is TRGJP2, the V gene TRGV3. TCRdb gives no J gene; it was assigned here by matching the DNA to germline. The CDR3 covers 16 residues. CDR1 is VTNTFY and CDR2 is YDVSTARD in the germline V gene (reference sequence). Unmatched junction bases numbered 4, after V lost 0 bases and J lost 0 bases. DNA of the CDR3: TGTGCCACCTGGGACAGGCGGGATAGTAGTGATTGGATCAAGACGTTT. This codes for CATWDRRDSSDWIKTF.

Comments on this clone: It is unclear where the CDR3 begins or ends on the DNA, so no DNA is shown, and the CDR3 is as TCRdb lists it. With the J gene uncalled, the V gene is TRGV11. TRGV11 is an ORF, and what it does is uncertain. With termini counted, the CDR3 has 13 amino acids. The CDR3 region is CTTVPAGYYKKLF.

By share, this clone counts as medium-sized. This chain joins TRGV2 and TRGJ1 or TRGJ2. Since TCRdb gives no J gene, matching the DNA to germline was used here to assign it. With V trimmed by 0 bases and J by 12 bases, 5 bases remained unmatched. The germline V gene encodes CDR1 EGSNGY and CDR2 YDSYNSKV. The CDR3 contains 11 residues. This CDR3 is CATWDGAGKLF. The CDR3 coding sequence is TGTGCCACCTGGGACGGGGCGGGGAAACTCTTT.

This clone is labeled as medium-sized. This rearrangement joins TRGV2 to TRGJ1 or TRGJ2. The J gene was missing in TCRdb and was found by matching the end of the DNA to germline. The CDR3 is 12 residues long. V lost 1 base to trimming and J lost 6 bases; unmatched junction nucleotides: 3. Per the germline V gene, CDR1 is EGSNGY and CDR2 is YDSYNSKV. The CDR3 region has the DNA TGTGCCACCTGGGACGGTAGTTATAAGAAACTCTTT. Amino acid sequence: CATWDGSYKKLF.

This clone rates as large. No J gene was named, though the V gene is TRGV4. The CDR3 extends over 9 amino acids. Germline V gene lookup returns CDR1 EGSTGY and CDR2 YDSYTSSV. This CDR3 reads CATWDVKLF. For the CDR3, the DNA is TGTGCCACCTGGGATGTCAAACTCTTT.

The table lists this clone with a few counts. The translated DNA and TCRdb's protein are not identical at residue 6; the protein here was translated from the DNA. V usage is TRGV8 and J usage is TRGJ1 or TRGJ2. TCRdb offers no J gene call, so here the DNA was matched to germline to obtain one. The CDR3 sequence is 11 residues long. The trim removed 2 bases at V and 5 bases at J, leaving 0 bases unmatched. Per germline, CDR1 VENAVY and CDR2 YDSYNSRV. This CDR3 reads CATWDNYKKLF. The CDR3 DNA is TGTGCCACCTGGGATAATTATAAGAAACTCTTT.

This clone qualifies as medium-sized. The chain recombines TRGV8 with TRGJ1 or TRGJ2. No J gene is reported in TCRdb; it was inferred here by comparing the DNA with germline. The CDR3 loop spans 13 amino acids. Per the germline V gene, CDR1 is VENAVY and CDR2 is YDSYNSRV. The J segment lost 8 bases and the V segment lost 1 base, leaving 8 bases of the junction unmatched. Here the CDR3 reads CATWDSFRDKKLF. The CDR3 DNA is TGTGCCACCTGGGATAGCTTTAGGGATAAGAAACTCTTT.

As regards this clone: The translation of this DNA and the TCRdb protein of a much larger clone differ at residue 7, probably owing to a read error; the protein shown here is translated from the DNA. The CDR3: CATWDRAGKPGGKKLF. In nucleotides, the CDR3 is TGTGCCACCTGGGACCGGGCAGGTAAACCTGGGGGTAAGAAACTCTTT. The genes are TRGV2 and TRGJ1 or TRGJ2. The J gene, absent from TCRdb, was called here by matching the DNA to germline. CDR1 EGSNGY and CDR2 YDSYNSKV come from the germline V gene. The junction had 20 bases not matched to a gene; V was cut back by 3 bases and J by 9 bases. This CDR3 is built from 16 residues.

This clone is medium-sized within its sample. The rearrangement joins TRGV8 to TRGJ1 or TRGJ2. No J gene is reported in TCRdb; it was inferred here by comparing the DNA with germline. This CDR3 is built from 11 residues. Trimming at V came to 1 base and at J to 9 bases, leaving 3 bases not matched to a gene. The germline V gene has CDR1 VENAVY and CDR2 YDSYNSRV. This CDR3 is CATWDRAKKLF. The CDR3, as DNA: TGTGCCACCTGGGATAGAGCTAAGAAACTCTTT.

This clone is medium-sized by share. CDR3 DNA sequence: TGTGCCACCTGGGACAGTACTTATTATAAGAAACTCTTT. Translated: CATWDSTYYKKLF. J is TRGJ1 or TRGJ2 and V is TRGV3. TCRdb gives no J gene; it was assigned here by matching the DNA to germline. CDR3 length: 13 amino acids. From germline, CDR1 is VTNTFY and CDR2 YDVSTARD (reference sequence). Germline trimming cut 1 base from V and 3 bases from J; bases unmatched to any gene: 3.

This clone was observed a few times. This chain connects TRGV11 to TRGJ1 or TRGJ2. The J gene is absent in TCRdb and was assigned here via DNA matching to germline. TRGV11 is classed as an ORF, of uncertain function. V lost 7 bases to trimming and J lost 1 base; unmatched junction nucleotides: 1. The CDR3 sequence is 12 residues long. CDR3 sequence: CACWINYYKKLF. The CDR3 DNA sequence: TGTGCCTGCTGGATCAATTATTATAAGAAACTCTTT.

By sample share, this clone is large. V and J are TRGV10 and TRGJ1 or TRGJ2. Since TCRdb gives no J gene, matching the DNA to germline was used here to assign it. TRGV10 is filed as an ORF, its function uncertain. V shed 8 bases, J shed 3 bases, and the junction held 11 bases outside the gene matches. This CDR3 is built from 14 residues. This CDR3 is CAAWDRPGYYKKLF. CDR3 in DNA: TGTGCTGCGTGGGACCGCCCGGGTTATTATAAGAAACTCTTT.

This clone is labeled large (0.1 to 1%). The DNA is left out, because the CDR3 cannot be placed on it with certainty; the CDR3 is given as TCRdb lists it. J gene calling gave no result, while the V gene is TRGV11. TRGV11 carries the ORF label, with uncertain function. The CDR3 spans 17 amino acids, including both terminal residues. The CDR3 here is CTTVPAGLGTGYYKKLF.

Judged by abundance, this clone is large. The genes are TRGV8 and TRGJP2. Matching the DNA to germline supplied the J gene, which TCRdb does not give. Germline lookup yields CDR1 VENAVY and CDR2 YDSYNSRV. The ends lost 0 bases at V and 15 bases at J; junction bases unmatched: 13. The CDR3 is 14 residues long. The CDR3 reads CATWDRHSIGVKTF. In DNA form, the CDR3 reads TGTGCCACCTGGGATAGGCATAGTATCGGGGTCAAGACGTTT.

This clone is categorized as medium-sized (0.01 to 0.1%). The chain combines TRGV2 with TRGJ1 or TRGJ2. Since TCRdb gives no J gene, matching the DNA to germline was used here to assign it. V was pared by 0 bases and J by 12 bases, with 5 bases of the junction left unmatched. The CDR3 is 11 amino acids. Germline CDR1 and CDR2: EGSNGY and YDSYNSKV. CDR3: CATWDGQGKLF. CDR3 sequence (DNA): TGTGCCACCTGGGACGGGCAAGGGAAACTCTTT.

By share, this clone counts as medium-sized. The gene calls are TRGV2 and TRGJP2. Because TCRdb records no J gene, it was assigned here through a match of the DNA to germline. There are 14 residues in the CDR3. Germline lookup yields CDR1 EGSNGY and CDR2 YDSYNSKV. After removal of 7 bases from V and 0 bases from J, the junction contained 5 bases not matched to a gene. The CDR3 region is CATCRNSSDWIKTF. The CDR3 nucleotides read TGTGCCACCTGTCGGAATAGTAGTGATTGGATCAAGACGTTT.

This clone is classed as large. This sample includes further DNA sequences coding for the same CDR3. This chain joins TRGV2 and TRGJP2. Because TCRdb records no J gene, it was assigned here through a match of the DNA to germline. The CDR3 consists of 14 residues. Per germline, CDR1 EGSNGY and CDR2 YDSYNSKV. The ends lost 1 base at V and 1 base at J; junction bases unmatched: 0. The CDR3 loop is CATWDGSSDWIKTF. CDR3 in DNA: TGTGCCACCTGGGACGGTAGTAGTGATTGGATCAAGACGTTT.

Only a few counts were recorded for this clone. V is TRGV2 and J is TRGJ1 or TRGJ2. V was clipped by 4 bases and J by 11 bases; unmatched bases: 2. Germline V CDR1 and CDR2: EGSNGY, YDSYNSKV. The CDR3 is 9 residues long. The CDR3 reads CATWEEKLF. The CDR3 region has the DNA TGTGCCACCTGGGAAGAGAAACTCTTT.